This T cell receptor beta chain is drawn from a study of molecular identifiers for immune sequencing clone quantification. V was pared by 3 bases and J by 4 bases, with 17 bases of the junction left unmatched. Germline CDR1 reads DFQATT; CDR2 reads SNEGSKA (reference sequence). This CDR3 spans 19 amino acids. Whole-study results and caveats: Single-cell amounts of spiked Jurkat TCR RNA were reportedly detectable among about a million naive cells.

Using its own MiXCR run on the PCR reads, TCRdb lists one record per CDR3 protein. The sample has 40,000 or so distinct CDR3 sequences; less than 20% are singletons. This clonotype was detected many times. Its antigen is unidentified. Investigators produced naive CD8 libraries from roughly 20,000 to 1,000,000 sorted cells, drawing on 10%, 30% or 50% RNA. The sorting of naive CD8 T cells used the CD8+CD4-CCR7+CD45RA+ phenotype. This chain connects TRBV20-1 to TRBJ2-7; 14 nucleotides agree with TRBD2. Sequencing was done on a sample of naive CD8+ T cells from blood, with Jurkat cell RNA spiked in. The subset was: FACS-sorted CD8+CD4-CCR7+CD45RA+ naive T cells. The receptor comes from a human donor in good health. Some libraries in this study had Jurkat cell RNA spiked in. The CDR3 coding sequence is TGCAGTGCTAGTGACTCGGGGACTAGCGGGAGAAAATTGCGGTACGAGCAGTACTTC. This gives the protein CSASDSGTSGRKLRYEQYF.